This T cell receptor (beta chain) was identified in a study of Ad26.COV2.S vaccination and SARS-CoV-2 variants. Germline CDR1 reads MNHEY; CDR2 reads SMNVEV (reference sequence). V lost 1 base and J lost 6; bases outside the gene matches: 5. The CDR3 has 17 amino acids. The treatment was: 15 to 20 received Ad26.COV2.S at low or high dose, single or two shots; about five received placebo; per-sample allocation not given. Sampling occurred on day 63 after the first vaccine or placebo injection. This clone was found many times. Generated by immunoSEQ multiplex PCR, the TCRdb table keeps only in-frame clones and is missing some. The sample consists of 200,000 to 250,000 clones, approximately 88% of them appearing once.

The gene calls are TRBV27 and TRBJ2-2; TRBD2 agrees at 13 bases. The source of this sequence is a person between 18 and 60 years old who received the Ad26.COV2.S COVID-19 vaccine or a placebo. This specimen consisted of peripheral blood, obtained in a trial of Ad26.COV2.S vaccine versus placebo. The CDR3 DNA is TGTGCCAGCAGTTTATTGGGACTAGCGGGGTCGGCCGGGGAGCTGTTTTTT. Translated, it gives CASSLLGLAGSAGELFF.